One sample yielded the 3 T cell receptor beta chains listed below, sequenced in a study of T cells in Graves' hyperthyroidism and ophthalmopathy. RNA transcripts were the template for amplifying TCR beta CDR3 regions. HTBI primers were used for first-round RT-PCR of the TCR CDR3. TCRdb reprocessed the multiplex PCR reads via MiXCR and lists one record per CDR3 protein. The sample comprises around 500,000 distinct CDR3 sequences, around an eighth of which are singletons, and 15% to 20% rests with the top ten. Sequencing was done on a sample of blood. The receptors were sampled from a young woman with Graves' hyperthyroidism.

The CDR3 DNA reads TGTGCCAGCAGCTTCACCCGGACGTTGACAGATACGCAGTATTTT. Translated: CASSFTRTLTDTQYF. The rearrangement links TRBV27 to TRBJ2-3; D not resolved. The germline gives CDR1 MNHEY, CDR2 SMNVEV (reference sequence). The CDR3 sequence is 15 residues long. V was shortened by 6 bases and J by 3 bases, with 16 bases between the two germline ends.

This clonotype has ten or more counts. The CDR3 region is CASMRRSTDTQYF. CDR3 DNA: TGTGCCAGCATGAGGCGGTCCACAGATACGCAGTATTTT. The genes are TRBV6-1 and TRBJ2-3; D not resolved. V shed 7 bases and J shed 2 bases, with 10 bases lying between them. Germline CDR1 reads MNHNS; CDR2 reads SASEGT. This CDR3 region has 13 residues.

The sample holds many counts of this clonotype. This rearrangement joins TRBV20-1 to TRBJ1-1, with D hard to call. V was clipped by 3 bases and J by 1 base, with 6 bases between them. The CDR3 length is 12 residues. Germline V CDR1 and CDR2: DFQATT, SNEGSKA (reference sequence). CDR3 sequence reads: CSASPTNTEAFF. The CDR3 coding sequence is TGCAGTGCTAGTCCAACGAACACTGAAGCTTTCTTT.